The text below deals with one T cell receptor beta chain. Generated by immunoSEQ multiplex PCR, the TCRdb table keeps only in-frame clones and is missing some. Of 73,000 or so clones listed, 75% to 95% are singletons. This record belongs to a study of blood T cell repertoires in COVID-19. Looking at the study overall: COVID-19 samples from acute and convalescent phases originated in the United States, Italy and Spain.

Germline loops: CDR1 SNHLY, CDR2 FYNNEI. The CDR3 extends over 14 amino acids. Trimming left V 4 bases short and J 3 bases short, with 10 bases between. The sample comprised peripheral blood. This TCR derives from a human donor with active COVID-19. The donor label of this sample is uncertain. The V and J genes are TRBV2 and TRBJ2-1; the D gene is possibly TRBD2 (5 bases). DNA of the CDR3: TGTGCCAGCAGTGCTGAGCGGAGCTACAATGAGCAGTTCTTC. Its protein is CASSAERSYNEQFF. The whole variable domain, filled in from reference TRBV2 and TRBJ2-1, reads EPEVTQTPSHQVTQMGQEVILRCVPISNHLYFYWYRQILGQKVEFLVSFYNNEISEKSEIFDDQFSVERPDGSNFTLKIRSTKLEDSAMYFCASSAERSYNEQFFGPGTRLTVL.